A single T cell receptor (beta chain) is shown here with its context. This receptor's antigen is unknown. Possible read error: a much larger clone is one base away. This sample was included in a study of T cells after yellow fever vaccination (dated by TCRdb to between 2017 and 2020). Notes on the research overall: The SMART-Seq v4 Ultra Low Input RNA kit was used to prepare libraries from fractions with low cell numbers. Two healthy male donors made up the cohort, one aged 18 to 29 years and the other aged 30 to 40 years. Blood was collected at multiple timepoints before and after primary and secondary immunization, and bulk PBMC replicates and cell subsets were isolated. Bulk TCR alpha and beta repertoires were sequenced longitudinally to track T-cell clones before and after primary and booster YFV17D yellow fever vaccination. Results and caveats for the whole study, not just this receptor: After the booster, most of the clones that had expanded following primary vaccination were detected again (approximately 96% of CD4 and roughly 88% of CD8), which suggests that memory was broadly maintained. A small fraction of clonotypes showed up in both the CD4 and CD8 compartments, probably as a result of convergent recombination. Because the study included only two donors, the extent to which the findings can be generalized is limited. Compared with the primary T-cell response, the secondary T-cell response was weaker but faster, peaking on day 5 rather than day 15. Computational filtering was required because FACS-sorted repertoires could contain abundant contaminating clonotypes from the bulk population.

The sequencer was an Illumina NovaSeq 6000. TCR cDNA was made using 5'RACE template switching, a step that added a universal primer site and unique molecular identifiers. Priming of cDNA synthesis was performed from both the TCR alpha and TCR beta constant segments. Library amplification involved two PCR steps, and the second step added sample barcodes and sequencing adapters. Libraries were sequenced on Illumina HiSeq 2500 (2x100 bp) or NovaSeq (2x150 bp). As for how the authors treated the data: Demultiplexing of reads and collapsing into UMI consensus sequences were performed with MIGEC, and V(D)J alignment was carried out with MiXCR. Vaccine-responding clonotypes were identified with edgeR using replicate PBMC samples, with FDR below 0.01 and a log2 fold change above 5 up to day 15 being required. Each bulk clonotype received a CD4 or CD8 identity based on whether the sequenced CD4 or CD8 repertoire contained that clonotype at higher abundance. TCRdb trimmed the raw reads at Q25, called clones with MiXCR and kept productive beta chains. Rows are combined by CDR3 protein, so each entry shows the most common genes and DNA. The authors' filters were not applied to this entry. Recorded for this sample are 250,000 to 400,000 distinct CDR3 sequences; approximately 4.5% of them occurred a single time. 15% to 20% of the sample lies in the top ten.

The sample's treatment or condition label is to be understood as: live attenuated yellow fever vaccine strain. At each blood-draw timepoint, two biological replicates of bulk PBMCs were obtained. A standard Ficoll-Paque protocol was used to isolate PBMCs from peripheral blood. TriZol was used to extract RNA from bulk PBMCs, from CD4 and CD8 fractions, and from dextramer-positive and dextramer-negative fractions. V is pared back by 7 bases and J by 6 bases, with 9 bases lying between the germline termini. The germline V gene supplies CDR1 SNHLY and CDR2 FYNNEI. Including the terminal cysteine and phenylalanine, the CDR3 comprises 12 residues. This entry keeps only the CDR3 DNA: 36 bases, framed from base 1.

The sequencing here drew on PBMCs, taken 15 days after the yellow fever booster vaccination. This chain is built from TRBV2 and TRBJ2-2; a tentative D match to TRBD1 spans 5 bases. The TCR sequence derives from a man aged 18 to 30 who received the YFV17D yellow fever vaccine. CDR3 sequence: CASTLGAGELFF. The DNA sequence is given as TGTGCCAGCACCCTAGGGGCCGGGGAGCTGTTTTTT.